The sequence of this TCR beta chain was determined in a study of Graves' ophthalmopathy and Graves' hyperthyroidism. Certain patients were not enrolled. These were patients with other autoimmune diseases, uncontrolled infections, pregnancy or lactation. PBMCs were isolated from a roughly 10 ml sample of fresh peripheral blood. RNA transcripts were the template, and TCR beta CDR3 regions were amplified from them. An initial RT-PCR round employing HTBI primers preceded a second-round multiplex PCR. TCRdb re-analysed the multiplex PCR reads in MiXCR, keeping a single row per CDR3 protein. The data contain about 370,000 distinct CDR3 sequences, 17% of them singletons. The sequenced material came from peripheral blood. The TCR sequence derives from an adult woman with stable Graves' hyperthyroidism.

Here the CDR3 DNA reads TGTGCCAGCAGCTTACGTCTCTCAGGGAACTACGAGCAGTACTTC. Amino acid sequence: CASSLRLSGNYEQYF. The V call is TRBV7-2, the J call TRBJ2-7; D perhaps matches TRBD1 (5 bases). Germline V gives CDR1 SGHTA, CDR2 FQGNSA. This CDR3 contains 15 residues. V was clipped by 2 bases and J by 3 bases, with 14 bases between them.